A selection of T cell receptor beta chains follows, all from one sample in a study of T cell repertoires in cytomegalovirus infection. TCRdb reprocessed the reads via MiXCR and lists one record per CDR3 protein. The data contain around 710,000 distinct CDR3 sequences, 29% of them singletons. Their target antigens are unknown. The sequenced sample was cultured CD8+ T cells from PBMCs, obtained from culture after CMV antigen stimulation. These receptor sequences come from a human donor in good health (CMV status not recorded). Some clones in this sample may be carry-over from other donors' samples. CDR3s include the opening cysteine and the closing phenylalanine or tryptophan. The order of the fields is D gene, clone size, J gene, V gene, CDR3 DNA, CDR3 protein. The D gene is left open where the match is weak. Some rows mark clone size as missing; the rest say once, few, many or name a class of expanded clone.

d_gene: -
abundance: few
j_gene: TRBJ1-4
v_gene: TRBV2
CDR3nt: TGTGCCAGCAGTGATGGAACCAGTACTGCAACTAATGAAAAACTGTTTTTT
CDR3aa: CASSDGTSTATNEKLFF

d_gene: -
abundance: -
j_gene: TRBJ2-4
v_gene: TRBV28
CDR3nt: TGTGCCAGCAGTTTGGAGGGGAAGTACTTC
CDR3aa: CASSLEGKYF

d_gene: -
abundance: -
j_gene: TRBJ1-4
v_gene: TRBV4-1
CDR3nt: TGCGCCAGCAGCCCGCGTAGGGAAGGCTCGTCTAATGAAAAACTGTTTTTT
CDR3aa: CASSPRREGSSNEKLFF

d_gene: TRBD1
abundance: few
j_gene: TRBJ1-2
v_gene: TRBV15
CDR3nt: TGTGCCACCAGCAGAGATCGGGACAGGGAGGAGAATGGCTACACCTTC
CDR3aa: CATSRDRDREENGYTF

d_gene: -
abundance: many
j_gene: TRBJ2-2
v_gene: TRBV7-6
CDR3nt: TGTGCCAGCAGCTTAGCCCTTGACACCGGGGAGCTGTTTTTT
CDR3aa: CASSLALDTGELFF

d_gene: -
abundance: -
j_gene: TRBJ2-2
v_gene: TRBV6-5
CDR3nt: TGTGCCAGCGGATGGGACACCGGGGAGCTGTTTTTT
CDR3aa: CASGWDTGELFF

d_gene: TRBD1
abundance: -
j_gene: TRBJ1-1
v_gene: TRBV19
CDR3nt: TGTGCCAGTAGTACCTCAGGGGGCGCCCCTGAAGCTTTCTTT
CDR3aa: CASSTSGGAPEAFF

d_gene: -
abundance: few
j_gene: TRBJ1-6
v_gene: TRBV6-1
CDR3nt: TGTGCCAGCAGGAAGGGGGGGGAACGACGGTCACCCCTCCACTTT
CDR3aa: CASRKGGERRSPLHF

d_gene: -
abundance: -
j_gene: TRBJ2-7
v_gene: TRBV15
CDR3nt: TGTGCCACCAGAGACGGCTACGAGCAGTACTTC
CDR3aa: CATRDGYEQYF

d_gene: -
abundance: many
j_gene: TRBJ1-2
v_gene: TRBV4-1
CDR3nt: TGCGCCAGCAGCCCTCAAGTCCTTAGCCGGAGTAACTATGGCTACACCTTC
CDR3aa: CASSPQVLSRSNYGYTF

d_gene: -
abundance: -
j_gene: TRBJ2-5
v_gene: TRBV20-1
CDR3nt: TGCAGTGCTAGTAGGGGACGACAGGAGGGGGTGGAGACCCAGTACTTC
CDR3aa: CSASRGRQEGVETQYF

d_gene: -
abundance: -
j_gene: TRBJ1-1
v_gene: TRBV10-3
CDR3nt: TGTGCCATCAGTGAGCCTAACGTGAACACTGAAGCTTTCTTT
CDR3aa: CAISEPNVNTEAFF

d_gene: TRBD1
abundance: few
j_gene: TRBJ2-2
v_gene: TRBV6-2/TRBV6-3
CDR3nt: TGTGCCAGCACCATACAGGGGGCCCCCGGGGAGCTGTTTTTT
CDR3aa: CASTIQGAPGELFF

d_gene: -
abundance: -
j_gene: TRBJ2-2
v_gene: TRBV6-5
CDR3nt: TGTGCCAGCAGTTGGGGCCGAACGAACACCGGGGAGCTGTTTTTT
CDR3aa: CASSWGRTNTGELFF

d_gene: -
abundance: once
j_gene: TRBJ1-4
v_gene: TRBV5-1
CDR3nt: TGCGCCAGCAGCTTGCTTTCCGGGACGCTTAATGAAAAACTGTTTTTT
CDR3aa: CASSLLSGTLNEKLFF

d_gene: -
abundance: -
j_gene: TRBJ2-7
v_gene: TRBV12-3/TRBV12-4
CDR3nt: TGTGCCAGCAGAGGGGACGGCTCCTACGAGCAGTACTTC
CDR3aa: CASRGDGSYEQYF

d_gene: -
abundance: -
j_gene: TRBJ2-3
v_gene: TRBV12-3/TRBV12-4
CDR3nt: TGTGCCAGCAGTACCTCAGCGGTGGGCACAGATACGCAGTATTTT
CDR3aa: CASSTSAVGTDTQYF

d_gene: TRBD1
abundance: few
j_gene: TRBJ1-6
v_gene: TRBV7-7
CDR3nt: TGTGCTAGCAGCTCGGACAGGGACTCACCCCTCCACTTT
CDR3aa: CASSSDRDSPLHF

d_gene: -
abundance: many
j_gene: TRBJ1-6
v_gene: TRBV7-2
CDR3nt: TGTGCCAGCAGCTTAGAGGACGTCTATAATTCACCCCTCCACTTT
CDR3aa: CASSLEDVYNSPLHF

d_gene: TRBD1
abundance: -
j_gene: TRBJ2-2
v_gene: TRBV6-8
CDR3nt: TGTGCCAGCAGTACGGGACAGGGGGAGGTCGGGGAGCTGTTTTTT
CDR3aa: CASSTGQGEVGELFF

d_gene: -
abundance: -
j_gene: TRBJ2-2
v_gene: TRBV27
CDR3nt: TGTGCCAGCAGTTTATTTAGCAGCCAAACCGGGGAGCTGTTTTTT
CDR3aa: CASSLFSSQTGELFF

d_gene: -
abundance: -
j_gene: TRBJ1-1
v_gene: TRBV19
CDR3nt: TGTGCCAGTAGGACCTTGCTGAACACTGAAGCTTTCTTT
CDR3aa: CASRTLLNTEAFF

d_gene: -
abundance: -
j_gene: TRBJ1-4
v_gene: TRBV13
CDR3nt: TGTGCCAGCAGCTTAGGGCCTCCCCGGAGGAATGAAAAACTGTTTTTT
CDR3aa: CASSLGPPRRNEKLFF

d_gene: -
abundance: many
j_gene: TRBJ2-3
v_gene: TRBV7-9
CDR3nt: TGTGCCAGCAGCTTCAGTAGCAACACAGATACGCAGTATTTT
CDR3aa: CASSFSSNTDTQYF

d_gene: -
abundance: -
j_gene: TRBJ2-1
v_gene: TRBV10-3
CDR3nt: TGTGCCATCAGTGCCGCAGAGGCTGAGCAGTTCTTC
CDR3aa: CAISAAEAEQFF

d_gene: -
abundance: -
j_gene: TRBJ2-7
v_gene: TRBV7-7
CDR3nt: TGTGCTAGCAGCTTATACCCGGGACTTCAGGGAGGCGAGCAGTACTTC
CDR3aa: CASSLYPGLQGGEQYF

d_gene: -
abundance: -
j_gene: TRBJ1-5
v_gene: TRBV7-9
CDR3nt: TGTGCCAGCAGCTTAGCATTCCCGGCGGACTATAGCAATCAGCCCCAGCATTTT
CDR3aa: CASSLAFPADYSNQPQHF

d_gene: -
abundance: -
j_gene: TRBJ1-1
v_gene: TRBV27
CDR3nt: TGTGCCAGCAGCCTCCTCGGAAAGGACACTGAAGCTTTCTTT
CDR3aa: CASSLLGKDTEAFF

d_gene: -
abundance: few
j_gene: TRBJ2-1
v_gene: TRBV27
CDR3nt: TGTGCCAGCAGTAGAAGGAAATTTGAGTCCAATGAGCAGTTCTTC
CDR3aa: CASSRRKFESNEQFF